A single T cell receptor beta chain is shown here with its context. Its specificity is unknown. These data come from a study of T cell responses to AZD1222 COVID-19 vaccine. Study results and caveats: The peak T cell response came first, and repertoires were sampled only after it.

Sequencing used immunoSEQ multiplex PCR; TCRdb keeps in-frame clones, though not all of them. The sample lists roughly 100,000 clones; around 86% were seen once. This clonotype was obtained from an adult who received the MenACWY meningococcal vaccine as a control. The starting material was peripheral blood, obtained 28 days after the second dose of the MenACWY control vaccine.

The CDR3 nucleotides read TGTGCCAGCAAAGAGGCGGGGGAGGGCTATAATGAGCAGTTCTTC. Translated, it gives CASKEAGEGYNEQFF. The chain is built from TRBV28 and TRBJ2-1; TRBD2 aligns across 7 bases. In germline, CDR1 is MDHEN, CDR2 SYDVKM. This CDR3 spans 15 amino acids. J gave up 7 bases and V 7 bases, and 13 bases lay outside the gene matches. The full variable domain, its missing parts supplied by reference TRBV28 and TRBJ2-1, is DVKVTQSSRYLVKRTGEKVFLECVQDMDHENMFWYRQDPGLGLRLIYFSYDVKMKEKGDIPEGYSVSREKKERFSLILESASTNQTSMYLCASKEAGEGYNEQFFGPGTRLTVL.